This TCR beta chain was captured in a study of cytotoxic CD8 clonotypes in ibrutinib-treated CLL (dated by TCRdb to 2020 to 2022). About the study as a whole: The cohort had 11 relapsed/refractory and more than 14 treatment-naive patients; about 17 were IGHV unmutated. Partial responses were observed in approximately 24 patients and complete responses in 2; after a median follow-up of 68 months, remission was maintained in around 14 patients and progression was observed in roughly twelve. Response samples were taken after a median of roughly eleven months on treatment, ranging from about 6 to 40 months. Samples averaged approximately 260,000 productive templates and tens of thousands of productive rearrangements. Of the approximately 90 participants in the trial, roughly 26 had longitudinal samples available. Cryopreserved peripheral blood mononuclear cells were collected at three points: before therapy, at response, and at either sustained remission or disease progression. Every sample from remission and from progressive disease was obtained while the patients were still on ibrutinib.

In its sample, this clone was seen once. The target of this receptor is not known. No clone much larger than this one lies a single base away; base qualities are absent. V and J lose 0 bases and 8 bases, and a span of 8 bases separates them. From its cysteine to its phenylalanine, the CDR3 spans 13 amino acids. The DNA shown is the 39-base CDR3, in frame from base 1. In the germline V gene (reference sequence), CDR1 corresponds to LNHDA and CDR2 to SQIVND. Reading the label with the study, this specimen's time point is: 20 to 30 months on ibrutinib. For TCR beta library preparation, approximately 2 micrograms of genomic DNA were isolated from cryopreserved PBMCs. High-throughput TCR beta sequencing was performed on longitudinal blood samples from CLL patients receiving ibrutinib monotherapy. The patients took part in an open-label, single-center phase 2 trial of ibrutinib monotherapy. Summary of the overall study and its limitations: Sampling times were not matched between patients in sustained remission and patients whose disease was progressing, and lymph node repertoires were not examined. An increase in clonality was observed at ibrutinib response, with clonality remaining stable during sustained remission and falling back toward baseline at progression. Public clonotypes were rare and either shrank or stayed stable during treatment, and the rise in clonality at ibrutinib response reflected expansion of private clonotypes. At baseline, clonality was higher than in age-matched healthy donors and showed a strong correlation with circulating CD8+ T-cell counts.

Each clonotype received, on average, about 9.7x coverage in deep resolution sequencing performed on a MiSeq, where the target depth lay between 1 in 1 million and 1 in 200,000 T cells. TCR beta libraries were generated with the immunoSEQ hsTCRB Kit. The authors' pipeline ran thus. The data were analyzed with ImmunoSEQ Analyzer and ImmunoSEQ Data Assistant, and V, D and J gene assignments followed IMGT definitions. Clonality, which ranges from 0 to 1, was calculated by subtracting the normalized Shannon entropy of productive rearrangement frequencies from one. Public clonotype analysis was restricted to overrepresented clonotypes comprising at least 0.05% of each patient's repertoire. About a dozen repertoires from age-matched healthy donors, obtained from immuneACCESS, served as clonality controls. Held by TCRdb, this immuneACCESS table contains in-frame sequences only and omits some clones. Under half of the omission traces to an unresolved V gene where checked; the cause of the rest is unknown. V and J calls and clone size are copied from that table; D and trimming were computed from the DNA. A total of about 45,000 clones appear in this sample, over 60% of them only once. Of the sample, roughly 21% is held by the ten largest clones.

The source material was PBMCs, sampled after 24 months of ibrutinib treatment. Recombination connected TRBV19 to TRBJ2-1, with no confident D gene call. The clonotype was recovered from a human donor with chronic lymphocytic leukemia. Here is the DNA: TGTGCCAGTAGTATAGATGCCTTGTATGAGCAGTTCTTC. Translated, it reads CASSIDALYEQFF.